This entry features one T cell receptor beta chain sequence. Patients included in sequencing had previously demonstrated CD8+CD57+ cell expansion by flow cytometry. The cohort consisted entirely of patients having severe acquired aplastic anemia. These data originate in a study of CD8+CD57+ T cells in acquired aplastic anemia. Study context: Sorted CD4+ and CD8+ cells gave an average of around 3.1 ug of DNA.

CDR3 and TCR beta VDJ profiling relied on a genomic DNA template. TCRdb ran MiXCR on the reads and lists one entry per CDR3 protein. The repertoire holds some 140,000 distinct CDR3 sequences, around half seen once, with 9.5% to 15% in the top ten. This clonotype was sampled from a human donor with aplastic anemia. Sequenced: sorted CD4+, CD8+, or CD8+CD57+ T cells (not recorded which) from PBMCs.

This CDR3 reads CASSHPRAEQYF. In nucleotides, the CDR3 is TGTGCCAGCAGCCACCCCAGGGCCGAGCAGTACTTC. V usage is TRBV7-9 and J usage is TRBJ2-7; the D gene is possibly TRBD1 (5 bases). V shed 5 bases and J shed 6 bases, with 11 bases lying between them. CDR1 and CDR2 (germline): SEHNR, FQNEAQ (reference sequence). This CDR3 contains 12 residues.